This T cell receptor beta chain was profiled in a study of blood T cell repertoires in COVID-19. Study-wide background: The origin of the acute and convalescent COVID-19 samples was the United States, Italy and Spain. Sources were T cells, B-cell-depleted T cells, or PBMCs; the material itself was cDNA or gDNA.

Original processing methods: Amplification from reference gene primers served as the basis for estimated nucleated cell counts. TCRdb's table, derived via immunoSEQ multiplex PCR, lists solely in-frame clones and lacks some. V and J calls and clone size come straight from that table; D and trimming were deduced from the DNA. The table lists 55,000 to 75,000 clones, around 77% of them singletons. V was clipped by 3 bases and J by 0 bases; unmatched bases: 5. This CDR3 is built from 17 residues. CDR1 MDHEN and CDR2 SYDVKM come from the germline V gene. The rearrangement uses TRBV28 and TRBJ2-3; 11 positions match TRBD2. The source is a human donor in a cohort sampled during active COVID-19. The sequencing input was peripheral blood. The CDR3 here is CASSLIAGGPSTDTQYF. The CDR3, as DNA: TGTGCCAGCAGTTTGATAGCGGGAGGGCCTAGCACAGATACGCAGTATTTT.